A selection of T cell receptor beta chains follows, all from one sample in a study of patients and donors after allogeneic stem cell transplantation. TCRdb passed the RT-PCR reads through MiXCR, listing each CDR3 protein once. The data contain about a million distinct CDR3 sequences, around 17% of them singletons. Sequenced material: blood, either unsorted or a sorted T cell fraction (not recorded which). The receptors come from a human donor who was either an allogeneic HSCT recipient or a stem cell or donor lymphocyte infusion donor (not recorded which). It is not recorded whose cells these are; they may come from a transplant donor. CDR3s include the opening cysteine and the closing phenylalanine or tryptophan. A D gene is named only where the DNA matches it firmly. Only some rows state a clone size, as once, few, many or a class for expanded clones.

-	11	few	TRBJ2-2	TRBV12-3/TRBV12-4	TGTGCCAGCCGGAGGTCCGGGGAGCTGTTTTTT	CASRRSGELFF
TRBD2	16	-	TRBJ2-3	TRBV20-1	TGCAGTGCTAGTCCCTACCGGGGGGGTTTCGCAGATACGCAGTATTTT	CSASPYRGGFADTQYF
-	15	-	TRBJ2-5	TRBV12-3/TRBV12-4	TGTGCCAGCAGTTATACAGGGTTAAAGCAAGAGACCCAGTACTTC	CASSYTGLKQETQYF
-	13	many	TRBJ1-1	TRBV12-3/TRBV12-4	TGTGCCAGCAGTCGTCCCATGAACACTGAAGCTTTCTTT	CASSRPMNTEAFF
-	13	many	TRBJ1-2	TRBV12-3/TRBV12-4	TGTGCCAGCAGTTTTAGAGGAGACTATGGCTACACCTTC	CASSFRGDYGYTF
TRBD1	16	few	TRBJ1-4	TRBV25-1	TGTGCCAGCAGTGATTGGACAGGGGCGGGGAATGAAAAACTGTTTTTT	CASSDWTGAGNEKLFF
-	14	-	TRBJ2-7	TRBV20-1	TGCAGTGCTAGAGAACCGCGAGCATCCTACGAGCAGTACTTC	CSAREPRASYEQYF
-	14	-	TRBJ1-1	TRBV6-1	TGTGCCAGCAGACCCGCAGGGAGGAACACTGAAGCTTTCTTT	CASRPAGRNTEAFF
-	11	many	TRBJ2-3	TRBV25-1	TGTGCCAGCAGGAGGACAGATACGCAGTATTTT	CASRRTDTQYF
-	12	once	TRBJ2-7	TRBV20-1	TGCAAAGCTGAAGGGCCTCTCGGCGAGCAGTACTTC	CKAEGPLGEQYF
TRBD2	15	-	TRBJ2-7	TRBV10-3	TGTGCCATCAAGGACCTAGCGGGGGAGAGATACGAGCAGTACTTC	CAIKDLAGERYEQYF
-	13	many	TRBJ1-1	TRBV3-1	TGTGCCAGCAGCCTCAGTAAAAACACTGAAGCTTTCTTT	CASSLSKNTEAFF
TRBD2	17	-	TRBJ2-1	TRBV7-2	TGTGCCAGCAGCTCGCAATTACTAGCGGGGGGGCCTAATGAGCAGTTCTTC	CASSSQLLAGGPNEQFF
-	15	-	TRBJ1-2	TRBV7-9	TGTGCCAGCAGCTTAGTCAGCGCCAAGCCCTATGGCTACACCTTC	CASSLVSAKPYGYTF
-	15	few	TRBJ2-1	TRBV10-3	TGTGCCATCAGTGAGTCGAAGTACTCCCTTTTGGGGCAGTTCTTC	CAISESKYSLLGQFF
TRBD1	17	few	TRBJ1-3	TRBV2	TGTGCCAGCAGTCGCAGGGGGGGAAATACTGCTGGAAACACCATATATTTT	CASSRRGGNTAGNTIYF
-	13	-	TRBJ1-2	TRBV6-1	TGTGCCAGCAAGGTAGCCACTAGAGATGGCTACACCTTC	CASKVATRDGYTF
-	13	-	TRBJ1-4	TRBV4-1	TGCGCCAGCAGCCAAGTTTCAGGAGAAAAACTGTTTTTT	CASSQVSGEKLFF
TRBD2	15	few	TRBJ2-3	TRBV5-8	TGTGCCAGCAGCTTGGAACTAGCGGGGGTGCATACGCAGTATTTT	CASSLELAGVHTQYF
-	11	-	TRBJ2-1	TRBV27	TGTGCCAGCACCGGGGTCGATGAGCAGTTCTTC	CASTGVDEQFF
-	14	few	TRBJ1-2	TRBV6-2/TRBV6-3	TGTGCCAGCAGTTATTCCGGGGCACCTTATGGCTACACCTTC	CASSYSGAPYGYTF
-	13	-	TRBJ1-2	TRBV12-3/TRBV12-4	TGTGCCAGCAGTTTAGACAGTGTACGTGGCTACACCTTC	CASSLDSVRGYTF
TRBD2	15	few	TRBJ2-7	TRBV29-1	TGCAGCGTTGAAGGGCTAGCGGGGGGGCTAGGAGAGCAGTACTTC	CSVEGLAGGLGEQYF
-	14	few	TRBJ1-2	TRBV4-2	TGTGCCAGCAGCCAAACGGTCGAAGTCTATGGCTACACCTTC	CASSQTVEVYGYTF
TRBD2	15	few	TRBJ2-3	TRBV9	TGTGCCAGCAGCGTAGAAGGACTAGCCCCAGATACGCAGTATTTT	CASSVEGLAPDTQYF
-	14	many	TRBJ2-5	TRBV5-1	TGCGCCAGCAGCTTGGGACAGGGAGGAGAGACCCAGTACTTC	CASSLGQGGETQYF
-	14	few	TRBJ2-5	TRBV6-5	TGTGCCAGCAGTTACGCTAGCCCCCAAGAGACCCAGTACTTC	CASSYASPQETQYF
TRBD1	15	many	TRBJ2-7	TRBV12-3/TRBV12-4	TGTGCCAGCAGTTTAGACGGACAGGGAGCCTACGAGCAGTACTTC	CASSLDGQGAYEQYF
-	17	-	TRBJ2-7	TRBV20-1	TGCAGTGCCATGGGGCCCGTAGATCAGCGGGACACCTACGAGCAGTACTTC	CSAMGPVDQRDTYEQYF
-	11	few	TRBJ1-2	TRBV12-3/TRBV12-4	TGTGCCAGCAGTTATGGGAGCGGCTACACCTTC	CASSYGSGYTF
-	17	-	TRBJ1-6	TRBV12-3/TRBV12-4	TGTGCCAGCAGTCAAAAACAGGGCGTCCCTCTGAGTTCACCCCTCCACTTT	CASSQKQGVPLSSPLHF
-	14	few	TRBJ1-1	TRBV12-3/TRBV12-4	TGTGCCAGCAGTTTAATCAGGGCAAACACTGAAGCTTTCTTT	CASSLIRANTEAFF
-	12	few	TRBJ2-3	TRBV29-1	TGCAGCGTTGAGGGCCTGGCAGATACGCAGTATTTT	CSVEGLADTQYF
-	10	-	TRBJ1-1	TRBV30	TGTGCCTGCTGCCGTAATGAAGCTTTCTTT	CACCRNEAFF